This T cell receptor beta chain emerged from a study of preoperative IRX-2 immunotherapy in early breast cancer. Data came from immunoSEQ multiplex PCR; TCRdb stores just in-frame clones and leaves some out. In the table there are fewer than 25,000 clones, roughly 89% of which are singletons. The CDR3 covers 16 residues. Looked up from germline, CDR1 is KGHSH and CDR2 is LQKENI. Trimming cost V 3 bases and J 7 bases, with 18 bases left between them. Treatment described: preoperative locoregional IRX-2 cytokine immunotherapy. Patients received preoperative, locoregional IRX-2 cytokine immunotherapy in a phase Ib study.

The receptor was isolated from a human donor with breast cancer. This specimen consisted of tumor tissue, obtained after IRX-2 immunotherapy. The chain has TRBV18 and TRBJ1-4, with D perhaps matching TRBD1 (5 bases). As DNA, the CDR3 is TGTGCCAGCTCACCGCCTGACAGTAAGAGGAGTGAAAAACTGTTTTTT. Translation: CASSPPDSKRSEKLFF.